This T cell receptor (beta chain) is drawn from a study of OX40 agonist ivuxolimab in advanced cancers. Overall study context: Melanoma, hepatocellular carcinoma, head and neck or renal cell cancer occurred in dose-escalation patients.

A note on this clone: What it binds is unknown.

The germline CDR1 and CDR2 sequences are SGDLS and YYNGEE. The CDR3 has 16 amino acids. The trim removed 0 bases at V and 5 bases at J, leaving 8 bases unmatched. Study observations and caveats: Relative to CD4+, CD8+ T cells held more expanded clones on average.

Generated by immunoSEQ multiplex PCR, the TCRdb table keeps only in-frame clones and is missing some. The data hold approximately 100,000 clones, with less than 95% observed a single time. The sample was CD4+ or CD8+ T cells sorted from blood, taken in a trial of the OX40 agonist ivuxolimab. This receptor was obtained from an adult with an advanced solid tumor such as melanoma, head and neck, liver or kidney cancer. The chain is built from TRBV9 and TRBJ2-3; 8 nucleotides agree with TRBD2. CDR3: CASSVGGAGVQDTQYF. Written as DNA, the CDR3 is TGTGCCAGCAGCGTAGGTGGAGCGGGAGTTCAAGATACGCAGTATTTT.